A single sample is the source of the 32 T cell receptor beta chains below, sequenced in a study of cytomegalovirus exposure and HLA in healthy donors. This PCR relied on a set of 60 Vbeta primers and 13 Jbeta primers. Assay: immunoSEQ multiplex PCR; the TCRdb copy retains only in-frame clones and omits some. The sample has some 150,000 clones, 70% to 80% seen once; the top ten hold approximately 1.8%. The sequenced material came from PBMCs. The receptors shown here come from a female donor in good health and CMV-seropositive.

The rearrangement links TRBV2 to TRBJ2-3; TRBD1 might be the D (5 bases). Between the trimmed V and J ends, which lost 3 bases and 10 bases, there was a span of 11 bases. There are 12 residues in the CDR3. In germline, CDR1 is SNHLY, CDR2 FYNNEI. This chain's CDR3 is CASSDLARAQYF. CDR3 bases: TGTGCCAGCAGTGACTTGGCCAGGGCGCAGTATTTT. The full variable domain, completed using reference TRBV2 and TRBJ2-3, is EPEVTQTPSHQVTQMGQEVILRCVPISNHLYFYWYRQILGQKVEFLVSFYNNEISEKSEIFDDQFSVERPDGSNFTLKIRSTKLEDSAMYFCASSDLARAQYFGPGTRLTVL.

The chain couples TRBV12-5 to TRBJ2-7; 10 bases are shared with TRBD1. This CDR3 has 15 residues. The ends lost 6 bases at V and 5 bases at J; junction bases unmatched: 10. Germline V CDR1 and CDR2: LGHNT, FRNRAP. The CDR3 is CASGHPGTGVHEQYF. For the CDR3, the DNA is TGTGCTAGTGGCCATCCCGGGACAGGGGTCCACGAGCAGTACTTC.

The CDR3 is CASSLGIVAGGLAGYNEQFF. CDR3 in DNA: TGTGCCAGCAGCTTAGGTATAGTAGCGGGAGGGCTAGCGGGCTACAATGAGCAGTTCTTC. V usage is TRBV13 and J usage is TRBJ2-1; 11 positions match TRBD2. In germline, CDR1 is PRHDT, CDR2 FYEKMQ (reference sequence). V gave up 0 bases and J gave up 3 bases; unmatched junction bases: 13. The CDR3 spans 20 residues.

The genes are TRBV12-5 and TRBJ2-5; 9 bases fit TRBD2. Trimming took 7 bases from V and 2 from J; bases not matched to a gene: 2. CDR1 LGHNT and CDR2 FRNRAP come from the germline V gene. The CDR3 is 13 amino acids. The CDR3 is CASELAGQETQYF. The CDR3 DNA is TGTGCTAGTGAGCTAGCGGGGCAAGAGACCCAGTACTTC.

This sequence joins TRBV7-9 and TRBJ1-1; D not resolved. The CDR3 runs to 13 residues. Per the germline V gene, CDR1 is SEHNR and CDR2 is FQNEAQ (reference sequence). V lost 1 base and J lost 1, with 4 bases in between. CDR3 sequence: CASSLERNTEAFF. The CDR3, as DNA: TGTGCCAGCAGCTTAGAGAGGAACACTGAAGCTTTCTTT.

Concerning this clone: The identical CDR3 is also encoded by other nucleotide sequences in the sample. This rearrangement joins TRBV27 to TRBJ2-1, with a tentative D call TRBD2 (5 bases). The CDR3 length is 15 residues. CDR1 is MNHEY, CDR2 SMNVEV, per germline (reference sequence). V lost 2 bases and J lost 0, with 8 bases in between. CDR3 in amino acids: CASSLVANSYNEQFF. CDR3 sequence (DNA): TGTGCCAGCAGTTTAGTAGCGAACTCCTACAATGAGCAGTTCTTC.

A few counts support this clone. CDR3 nucleotide sequence: TGTGCCAGCAGACCCGACAGGGGGCGAGGGACTGAAGCTTTCTTT. This translates into CASRPDRGRGTEAFF. The chain links TRBV2 to TRBJ1-1, with 10 bases matching TRBD1. J gave up 5 bases and V 6 bases, and 9 bases lay outside the gene matches. Germline CDR1 and CDR2: SNHLY and FYNNEI. The CDR3 covers 15 residues. The whole variable domain, filled in from reference TRBV2 and TRBJ1-1, reads EPEVTQTPSHQVTQMGQEVILRCVPISNHLYFYWYRQILGQKVEFLVSFYNNEISEKSEIFDDQFSVERPDGSNFTLKIRSTKLEDSAMYFCASRPDRGRGTEAFFGQGTRLTVV.

V and J are TRBV7-9 and TRBJ2-5; no firm D call. V was trimmed by 4 bases and J by 5 bases, leaving 8 bases between them. The germline gives CDR1 SEHNR, CDR2 FQNEAQ (reference sequence). The CDR3 is 12 residues long. The CDR3: CASSSLMETQYF. DNA for the CDR3: TGTGCCAGCAGCTCACTAATGGAGACCCAGTACTTC. Full variable domain (rest looked up from reference TRBV7-9 and TRBJ2-5): DTGVSQNPRHKITKRGQNVTFRCDPISEHNRLYWYRQTLGQGPEFLTYFQNEAQLEKSRLLSDRFSAERPKGSFSTLEIQRTEQGDSAMYLCASSSLMETQYFGPGTRLLVL.

The DNA for the CDR3 is TGCGCCAGCAGTGAGTCGGGAGTGGGTCAGCCCCAGCATTTT. Protein: CASSESGVGQPQHF. The gene calls are TRBV10-2 and TRBJ1-5, with D hard to call. Germline CDR1 and CDR2: WSHSY and SAAADI. This CDR3 region has 14 residues. V shed 0 bases and J shed 6 bases, with 9 bases lying between them.

The chain uses TRBV14 and TRBJ1-2; the match to TRBD1 covers 11 bases. CDR3 size: 18 residues. Germline loops: CDR1 SGHDN, CDR2 FVKESK. With 0 bases clipped from V and 5 bases from J, the junction kept 11 bases outside the gene matches. The CDR3 loop reads CASSQDPGQGDYRYGYTF. The CDR3, as DNA: TGTGCCAGCAGCCAAGATCCGGGACAGGGGGACTATCGATATGGCTACACCTTC.

This clone showed up just once. This chain joins TRBV7-8 and TRBJ1-5; D is possibly TRBD1 (5 bases). V was cut by 5 bases and J by 7 bases, with 18 bases left in between. This CDR3 region has 15 residues. Germline loops: CDR1 SGHVS, CDR2 FQNEAQ. CDR3 residues: CASSHGRDSFQPQHF. CDR3 sequence (DNA): TGTGCCAGCAGCCACGGACGCGACAGCTTCCAGCCCCAGCATTTT.

The chain carries TRBV4-2 and TRBJ2-5, with D possibly TRBD2 on 6 matching bases. In germline, CDR1 is LGHNA, CDR2 YNFKEQ. Trimming shortened V by 1 base and J by 4 bases, and 13 bases separated the two germline ends. CDR3 size: 15 residues. The CDR3: CASSQGGREAETQYF. CDR3 DNA: TGTGCCAGCAGCCAAGGCGGCAGGGAGGCAGAGACCCAGTACTTC.

The V call is TRBV7-2, the J call TRBJ1-3; TRBD1 is a possible D gene (6 bases). V was pared by 5 bases and J by 0 bases, with 11 bases between. The CDR3 loop spans 15 amino acids. Germline CDR1 and CDR2: SGHTA and FQGNSA. CDR3 bases: TGTGCCAGCAGCGACACAGGGACCTCTGGAAACACCATATATTTT. This codes for CASSDTGTSGNTIYF.

The CDR3 region is CASSGRGYGYTF. The CDR3 coding sequence is TGTGCCAGCAGCGGCAGGGGCTATGGCTACACCTTC. This chain links TRBV2 with TRBJ1-2, with a weak D call TRBD1 (6 bases). There are 12 residues in the CDR3. Per germline, CDR1 SNHLY and CDR2 FYNNEI. The V and J ends lost 6 bases and 4 bases respectively, with 9 bases between them.

This clone occurred once. DNA for the CDR3: TGTGCCTGGAGGAGAGCGGGAGAGAGATTCGAGCAGTACTTC. This translates into CAWRRAGERFEQYF. The chain has TRBV30 and TRBJ2-7; 8 positions match TRBD2. The ends lost 3 bases at V and 6 bases at J; junction bases unmatched: 10. The CDR3 covers 14 residues. Germline loops: CDR1 GTSNPN, CDR2 SVGIG (reference sequence).

The chain employs TRBV10-2 and TRBJ1-4, with a possible D match to TRBD1 (5 bases). The CDR3 consists of 13 residues. Deletions cut 4 bases from V and 9 bases from J, with 12 bases between. CDR1 is WSHSY, CDR2 SAAADI, per germline. The CDR3 sequence: CASSGAGPKKLFF. The DNA of the CDR3 is TGCGCCAGCAGTGGGGCAGGGCCAAAAAAACTGTTTTTT.

This clone was seen only a few times. This sequence joins TRBV2 and TRBJ2-5; 8 nucleotides align to TRBD1. Trimming cost V 7 bases and J 7 bases; bases outside gene matches: 8. Germline CDR1 is SNHLY and CDR2 is FYNNEI. This CDR3 has 13 residues. DNA of the CDR3: TGTGCCAGCATAGAGGACAGGGTTGGGACCCAGTACTTC. Protein: CASIEDRVGTQYF.

The chain couples TRBV16 to TRBJ1-1; D remains ambiguous. CDR1 and CDR2 (germline): KGHSY, FQNENV. The CDR3 is 14 residues long. V lost 0 bases to trimming and J lost 0 bases, with 5 bases between them. Written as DNA, the CDR3 is TGTGCCAGCAGCCAATCGGTAGTGAACACTGAAGCTTTCTTT. Its translation is CASSQSVVNTEAFF.

The CDR3 coding sequence is TGTGCCAGCTCACCCAGGACAGGGGATTTAGGTGAGCAGTTCTTC. Its translation: CASSPRTGDLGEQFF. The V gene is TRBV18, the J gene TRBJ2-1; 9 bases match TRBD1. J gave up 9 bases and V 3 bases, and 9 bases lay outside the gene matches. The CDR3 covers 15 residues. Germline CDR1 reads KGHSH; CDR2 reads LQKENI.

The sample holds a few counts of this clone. The rearrangement uses TRBV4-1 and TRBJ1-2; possible D gene TRBD1, 5 bases. Trimming removed 3 bases from V and 8 bases from J, with 19 bases in between. The CDR3 runs to 15 residues. Germline V CDR1 and CDR2: MGHRA, YSYEKL. CDR3 DNA: TGCGCCAGCAGCCACGCGACAGTGCCCACTGACGGCTACACCTTC. Amino acids: CASSHATVPTDGYTF.

The gene calls are TRBV27 and TRBJ2-1; 8 positions match TRBD2. Germline lookup yields CDR1 MNHEY and CDR2 SMNVEV (reference sequence). V shed 6 bases, J shed 3 bases, and the junction held 10 bases outside the gene matches. The CDR3 contains 16 residues. The CDR3, as DNA: TGTGCCAGCAGCCTACTTGGAGCGGGAGACTACAATGAGCAGTTCTTC. It is translated as CASSLLGAGDYNEQFF.

The sample holds a few counts of this clone. Written as DNA, the CDR3 is TGCAGCGTTGCGTCAGGGTTAGTAACAGATACGCAGTATTTT. Translating it yields CSVASGLVTDTQYF. The chain is built from TRBV29-1 and TRBJ2-3, with D possibly being TRBD1 (5 bases). There are 14 residues in the CDR3. Trimming left V 4 bases short and J 3 bases short, with 14 bases between. Looked up from germline, CDR1 is SQVTM and CDR2 is ANQGSEA.

The chain links TRBV10-3 to TRBJ1-4; 9 bases agree with TRBD1. CDR3 length: 13 amino acids. Germline assignment: CDR1 ENHRY and CDR2 SYGVKD. Trimming removed 3 bases from V and 10 bases from J; junction bases left unmatched: 3. The CDR3 sequence is CAISDGQGLKLFF. The CDR3 nucleotides read TGTGCCATCAGTGACGGACAGGGGTTAAAACTGTTTTTT.

V is TRBV18 and J is TRBJ2-3; TRBD2 matches 12 bases. CDR3 length: 18 residues. Germline V gives CDR1 KGHSH, CDR2 LQKENI. After removal of 2 bases from V and 1 base from J, the junction contained 7 bases not matched to a gene. The CDR3 reads CASSPRLAGAGGTDTQYF. The CDR3 region has the DNA TGTGCCAGCTCACCAAGACTAGCGGGAGCGGGAGGCACAGATACGCAGTATTTT. Full variable domain (rest looked up from reference TRBV18 and TRBJ2-3): NAGVMQNPRHLVRRRGQEARLRCSPMKGHSHVYWYRQLPEEGLKFMVYLQKENIIDESGMPKERFSAEFPKEGPSILRIQQVVRGDSAAYFCASSPRLAGAGGTDTQYFGPGTRLTVL.

The chain combines TRBV5-1 with TRBJ2-5; 7 positions agree with TRBD2. Looked up from germline, CDR1 is SGHRS and CDR2 is YFSETQ. The CDR3 consists of 15 residues. V was pared by 4 bases and J by 2 bases, with 8 bases of the junction left unmatched. CDR3 residues: CASSPPRGWQETQYF. The CDR3 coding sequence is TGCGCCAGCAGCCCACCGCGGGGGTGGCAAGAGACCCAGTACTTC.

This clone came up a few times. The rearrangement uses TRBV1 and TRBJ2-1; the DNA was not used to check the table's D call, TRBD1. TRBV1 is assigned pseudogene status. CDR3 size: 12 residues. In nucleotides, the CDR3 is TGCACCAGCACGACAGGGACCAATGAGCAGTTCTTC. It codes for CTSTTGTNEQFF.

Remarks on this clone: A junction boundary mismatches the germline segment, possibly from a read error. The DNA of the CDR3 is TGTTCCAGCAGCTCAATCGGACAGGGGAGATACAATGAGCAGTTCTTC. This sequence encodes CSSSSIGQGRYNEQFF. This chain uses TRBV7-9 with TRBJ2-1; 9 positions agree with TRBD1. CDR3 length: 16 residues. Germline lookup yields CDR1 SEHNR and CDR2 FQNEAQ (reference sequence). The full variable domain, its missing parts supplied by reference TRBV7-9 and TRBJ2-1, is DTGVSQNPRHKITKRGQNVTFRCDPISEHNRLYWYRQTLGQGPEFLTYFQNEAQLEKSRLLSDRFSAERPKGSFSTLEIQRTEQGDSAMYLCSSSSIGQGRYNEQFFGPGTRLTVL.

The V call is TRBV4-1, the J call TRBJ2-3; possible D gene TRBD2, 6 bases. The CDR3 loop spans 15 amino acids. Between the trimmed V and J ends, which lost 1 base and 1 base, there was a span of 9 bases. The germline gives CDR1 MGHRA, CDR2 YSYEKL. For the CDR3, the DNA is TGCGCCAGCAGCCAAGCTGGGACTGGCACAGATACGCAGTATTTT. This codes for CASSQAGTGTDTQYF.

The chain couples TRBV5-1 to TRBJ2-1, with D unresolved. There are 13 residues in the CDR3. Germline lookup yields CDR1 SGHRS and CDR2 YFSETQ. V lost 7 bases, J lost 0 bases, and 8 bases lay in between. This chain's CDR3 is CASRGSSYNEQFF. The CDR3 DNA is TGCGCCAGCCGAGGTTCCTCCTACAATGAGCAGTTCTTC. The full variable domain, with the rest looked up from reference TRBV5-1 and TRBJ2-1, is KAGVTQTPRYLIKTRGQQVTLSCSPISGHRSVSWYQQTPGQGLQFLFEYFSETQRNKGNFPGRFSGRQFSNSRSEMNVSTLELGDSALYLCASRGSSYNEQFFGPGTRLTVL.

This clone appeared a few times. V usage is TRBV29-1 and J usage is TRBJ1-1; no firm D call. V gave up 7 bases and J gave up 2 bases, with 8 bases separating them. CDR3 length: 11 amino acids. CDR1 is SQVTM, CDR2 ANQGSEA, per germline. The CDR3 sequence: CSAGKNTEAFF. The CDR3 DNA reads TGCAGCGCCGGGAAAAACACTGAAGCTTTCTTT.

J is TRBJ2-1 and V is TRBV28, with D possibly matching TRBD2 (7 bases). The V gene lost 2 bases and the J gene lost 6 bases, with 14 bases spanning the gap. This CDR3 is 15 amino acids long. The germline V gene encodes CDR1 MDHEN and CDR2 SYDVKM. The CDR3 here is CASSLGGAGLNEQFF. CDR3 nucleotide sequence: TGTGCCAGCAGTTTAGGGGGGGCCGGCCTCAATGAGCAGTTCTTC.

The rearrangement uses TRBV10-3 and TRBJ2-1; 11 nucleotides agree with TRBD2. V trimming: 0 bases; J trimming: 9 bases; junction bases outside the gene matches: 7. CDR1 is ENHRY and CDR2 is SYGVKD in the germline V gene. This CDR3 comprises 16 residues. DNA of the CDR3: TGTGCCATCAGTGAGTCGGGACTAGCGGATGTGGGTGAGCAGTTCTTC. Translated, it gives CAISESGLADVGEQFF.